These T cell receptor beta chains were read from a single sample in a study of T-cell memory formation after mild COVID-19. From the 5' RACE reads, TCRdb called clonotypes with MiXCR, one entry per CDR3 protein. This sample carries about 560,000 distinct CDR3 sequences, around 15% of them seen once, and the ten largest clones take 8.1%. The sample was PBMCs or a T cell subset sorted from them (not recorded which). The receptor source for this set is an adult woman who had mild COVID-19 (a few samples of this study predate the infection). Cell type and time point are not known. Each CDR3 is given with its conserved first and last residue. Fields, in order: D gene, J gene, V gene, clone size, CDR3 protein, CDR3 DNA. The D gene is left open where the match is weak. Expanded clones get a size class; other rows say once, few or many, or leave the size out.

TRBD1 | TRBJ1-2 | TRBV27 | few | CASSFKGASYGYTF | TGTGCCAGCAGTTTCAAGGGGGCAAGCTATGGCTACACCTTC
. | TRBJ2-5 | TRBV27 | . | CASRSGAGRETQYF | TGTGCCAGCAGGTCAGGGGCCGGTCGAGAGACCCAGTACTTC
. | TRBJ1-2 | TRBV12-3/TRBV12-4 | few | CASSFVGNYGYTF | TGTGCCAGCAGTTTCGTCGGAAACTATGGCTACACCTTC
. | TRBJ2-7 | TRBV7-9 | few | CASSFGRPSSYEQYF | TGTGCCAGCAGCTTTGGGCGGCCGAGCTCCTACGAGCAGTACTTC
. | TRBJ2-2 | TRBV18 | few | CASSPPLTGELFF | TGTGCCAGCTCACCACCGTTAACCGGGGAGCTGTTTTTT
. | TRBJ2-2 | TRBV11-2 | many | CASSLPGLNTGELFF | TGTGCCAGCAGCCTACCGGGACTCAACACCGGGGAGCTGTTTTTT
. | TRBJ2-2 | TRBV5-1 | . | CASSLETVNTGELFF | TGCGCCAGCAGCTTGGAGACAGTGAACACCGGGGAGCTGTTTTTT
. | TRBJ1-5 | TRBV27 | . | CASSLEGQGGQPQHF | TGTGCCAGCAGTTTAGAGGGGCAGGGCGGGCAGCCCCAGCATTTT
. | TRBJ1-2 | TRBV24-1 | . | CATSDSRDTNYGYTF | TGTGCCACCAGTGATTCCCGGGATACTAACTATGGCTACACCTTC
. | TRBJ2-7 | TRBV11-3 | . | CASSLPQTGSYEQYF | TGTGCCAGCAGCTTACCCCAGACAGGATCCTACGAGCAGTACTTC
TRBD2 | TRBJ2-7 | TRBV12-3/TRBV12-4 | . | CASSFGGSFYEQYF | TGTGCCAGCAGTTTCGGCGGGAGCTTCTACGAGCAGTACTTC
TRBD2 | TRBJ2-3 | TRBV20-1 | . | CSARGASGKITDTQYF | TGCAGTGCTAGAGGCGCCAGCGGGAAAATCACAGATACGCAGTATTTT
TRBD2 | TRBJ2-1 | TRBV5-6 | few | CASSLGLASHEQFF | TGTGCCAGCAGCTTGGGACTAGCATCCCATGAGCAGTTCTTC
TRBD2 | TRBJ2-7 | TRBV29-1 | . | CSVASVGLAGGTYEQYF | TGCAGCGTTGCAAGCGTGGGTCTAGCGGGGGGGACCTACGAGCAGTACTTC
TRBD2 | TRBJ2-2 | TRBV5-4 | many | CASSLGGLGLNTGELFF | TGTGCCAGCAGCTTGGGGGGACTAGGGCTAAACACCGGGGAGCTGTTTTTT
. | TRBJ1-5 | TRBV4-2 | few | CASSQDWGGSQPQHF | TGTGCCAGCAGCCAAGATTGGGGGGGAAGCCAGCCCCAGCATTTT
TRBD2 | TRBJ2-1 | TRBV24-1 | few | CATSTTSGGTDEQFF | TGTGCCACCAGTACCACTAGCGGGGGTACCGATGAGCAGTTCTTC
. | TRBJ1-2 | TRBV5-6 | . | CASSSAGWDGDGYTF | TGTGCCAGCAGCTCGGCCGGTTGGGACGGCGATGGCTACACCTTC
. | TRBJ1-2 | TRBV13 | . | CASSGQGSLGYGYTF | TGTGCCAGCAGCGGTCAGGGGTCGCTAGGCTATGGCTACACCTTC
TRBD1 | TRBJ2-3 | TRBV4-3 | many | CASSQDRGTDTQYF | TGTGCCAGCAGTCAGGACAGGGGCACAGATACGCAGTATTTT
. | TRBJ2-1 | TRBV15 | . | CATSSAGRDGSYEQFF | TGTGCCACCAGCAGTGCGGGCAGGGATGGGTCGTATGAGCAGTTCTTC
. | TRBJ2-7 | TRBV5-1 | . | CASSFRHSETLTAYEQYF | TGCGCCAGCAGCTTCCGACATTCGGAAACCCTGACAGCCTACGAGCAGTACTTC
. | TRBJ2-7 | TRBV3-1 | few | CASSRTIAEIYEQYF | TGTGCCAGCAGCCGGACGATAGCGGAAATCTACGAGCAGTACTTC
. | TRBJ1-1 | TRBV7-8 | few | CASSLQGGDTEAFF | TGTGCCAGCAGCTTACAGGGAGGGGACACTGAAGCTTTCTTT
. | TRBJ2-6 | TRBV7-9 | few | CASSSYDSGANVLTF | TGTGCCAGCAGCTCTTATGACTCTGGGGCCAACGTCCTGACTTTC
. | TRBJ2-1 | TRBV5-1 | few | CASSLVFWGVFRGHEQFF | TGCGCCAGCAGCTTGGTCTTCTGGGGCGTCTTCCGGGGCCATGAGCAGTTCTTC
TRBD2 | TRBJ2-3 | TRBV9 | few | CASSVFAKKGTSGIADTQYF | TGTGCCAGCAGCGTATTCGCAAAGAAAGGGACTAGCGGGATAGCAGATACGCAGTATTTT
TRBD2 | TRBJ2-2 | TRBV12-3/TRBV12-4 | . | CASSLIPGLGAGELFF | TGTGCCAGCAGTCTCATACCGGGACTAGGAGCCGGGGAGCTGTTTTTT
. | TRBJ2-1 | TRBV9 | few | CASSVSPSGLRGPGYNEQFF | TGTGCCAGCAGCGTATCACCCTCTGGGCTCAGGGGACCAGGCTACAATGAGCAGTTCTTC
. | TRBJ2-5 | TRBV24-1 | . | CATSDHGRGETQYF | TGTGCCACCAGTGATCACGGGCGGGGAGAGACCCAGTACTTC
TRBD2 | TRBJ2-1 | TRBV11-2 | few | CASSLGATSGGGNEQFF | TGTGCCAGCAGCTTAGGCGCGACTAGCGGAGGGGGCAATGAGCAGTTCTTC
TRBD2 | TRBJ2-1 | TRBV28 | few | CASSFSPGLAGVGEQFF | TGTGCCAGCAGTTTCTCACCCGGACTAGCGGGAGTTGGTGAGCAGTTCTTC
. | TRBJ1-5 | TRBV3-1 | . | CASSQEFSNQPQHF | TGTGCCAGCAGCCAAGAGTTTAGCAATCAGCCCCAGCATTTT
. | TRBJ2-2 | TRBV4-1 | few | CASSQDGSMTGELFF | TGCGCCAGCAGCCAAGATGGGTCTATGACCGGGGAGCTGTTTTTT
TRBD1 | TRBJ1-1 | TRBV5-1 | few | CASSLEGRGLGEAFF | TGCGCCAGCAGCTTGGAAGGGAGGGGGCTCGGTGAAGCTTTCTTT
. | TRBJ1-5 | TRBV7-9 | few | CASSFGGHSNQPQHF | TGTGCCAGCAGCTTCGGCGGACATAGCAATCAGCCCCAGCATTTT
. | TRBJ2-3 | TRBV29-1 | few | CSARGRGLRGDTQYF | TGCAGCGCTAGGGGCCGGGGCTTAAGGGGGGATACGCAGTATTTT
TRBD1 | TRBJ2-5 | TRBV6-1 | . | CASTTGQGIQETQYF | TGTGCCAGTACGACCGGACAGGGTATCCAAGAGACCCAGTACTTC
. | TRBJ1-3 | TRBV4-2 | . | CASSQSARTSSGNTIYF | TGTGCCAGCAGCCAAAGTGCTCGGACATCTTCTGGAAACACCATATATTTT
. | TRBJ2-7 | TRBV6-5 | many | CASRSWQAYEQYF | TGTGCCAGCAGAAGTTGGCAAGCCTACGAGCAGTACTTC
TRBD1 | TRBJ1-2 | TRBV3-1 | . | CASSLGQGTGYGYTF | TGTGCAAGCAGCCTCGGACAGGGAACTGGCTATGGCTACACCTTC
. | TRBJ2-3 | TRBV6-1 | many | CASSENPLDTQYF | TGTGCCAGCAGTGAAAACCCCCTAGATACGCAGTATTTT
TRBD2 | TRBJ2-1 | TRBV27 | few | CASSFHGGGSNEQFF | TGTGCCAGCAGTTTTCACGGGGGGGGAAGCAATGAGCAGTTCTTC
. | TRBJ2-7 | TRBV12-3/TRBV12-4 | . | CASSLTRASEQYF | TGTGCCAGCAGCTTGACACGGGCAAGCGAGCAGTACTTC
. | TRBJ1-2 | TRBV2 | few | CASSEGLGYGYTF | TGTGCCAGCAGTGAAGGATTGGGGTATGGCTACACCTTC
. | TRBJ1-1 | TRBV14 | . | CASSQDIQGGTEAFF | TGTGCCAGCAGCCAAGATATCCAGGGAGGCACTGAAGCTTTCTTT
TRBD2 | TRBJ2-1 | TRBV12-3/TRBV12-4 | few | CASRPGLAVDEQFF | TGTGCCAGCAGACCCGGACTAGCCGTCGATGAGCAGTTCTTC
TRBD2 | TRBJ2-5 | TRBV12-3/TRBV12-4 | few | CASTLGLVETQYF | TGTGCCAGCACTCTTGGACTAGTAGAGACCCAGTACTTC
. | TRBJ2-3 | TRBV3-1 | few | CASSAGTQDTDTQYF | TGTGCCAGCAGCGCCGGGACACAAGACACAGATACGCAGTATTTT
TRBD1 | TRBJ2-3 | TRBV15 | . | CATSRGQGITDTQYF | TGTGCCACCAGCAGAGGACAGGGGATCACAGATACGCAGTATTTT
TRBD2 | TRBJ2-1 | TRBV5-1 | few | CASSDRYGTSGRRRHNEQFF | TGCGCCAGCAGCGATCGTTACGGGACTAGCGGGAGGCGGCGTCACAATGAGCAGTTCTTC
. | TRBJ1-4 | TRBV12-3/TRBV12-4 | few | CASSYPGRVEKLFF | TGTGCCAGCAGTTACCCGGGGAGGGTAGAAAAACTGTTTTTT
TRBD2 | TRBJ2-7 | TRBV20-1 | . | CSAREREGSYEQYF | TGCAGTGCTAGAGAACGGGAGGGATCCTACGAGCAGTACTTC
. | TRBJ2-5 | TRBV5-1 | . | CASSDGRVLQETQYF | TGCGCCAGCAGCGACGGACGGGTACTACAAGAGACCCAGTACTTC
. | TRBJ1-4 | TRBV6-5 | . | CASSEPRTANEKLFF | TGTGCCAGCAGTGAACCTCGCACCGCTAATGAAAAACTGTTTTTT
. | TRBJ1-3 | TRBV5-1 | . | CASSPGGNSGNTIYF | TGCGCCAGCAGCCCGGGGGGAAACTCTGGAAACACCATATATTTT
. | TRBJ1-1 | TRBV4-3 | . | CASSQDPPGLLNTEAFF | TGCGCCAGCAGCCAAGATCCGCCGGGACTTTTAAACACTGAAGCTTTCTTT
. | TRBJ2-3 | TRBV7-3 | . | CASSLSPGLTTDTQYF | TGTGCCAGCAGCTTAAGTCCGGGGCTGACCACAGATACGCAGTATTTT
. | TRBJ2-2 | TRBV7-6 | few | CASSLLGRGTGELFF | TGTGCCAGCAGCTTACTAGGGAGAGGCACCGGGGAGCTGTTTTTT